Sequencing of this T cell receptor (beta chain) was carried out in a study of T cell repertoires in cytomegalovirus infection. Study as a whole: Newly reported HLA-C-restricted and thoroughly characterized HLA-B-restricted CMV epitopes were employed. CMV infection plus the matching HLA type was flagged by public TCR beta signatures. Study outcomes and limitations: Clonotypes of TCR beta that were HLA-C-restricted and CMV-specific dominated the ex vivo response.

TCRdb analysed the reads with MiXCR anew, one entry per CDR3 protein. This table has roughly 500,000 distinct CDR3 sequences, 30% to 35% appearing once. This clonotype was counted a few times. The antigen is not known. The ends lost 0 bases at V and 4 bases at J; junction bases unmatched: 5. The V gene's germline CDR1 is SGHTA and CDR2 FQGNSA. The CDR3 is 17 residues long. Source: cultured PBMCs, taken from culture after CMV antigen stimulation. The chain has TRBV7-2 and TRBJ2-3; the match to TRBD2 covers 12 bases. The receptor was isolated from a human donor in good health (CMV status not recorded). Some clones in this sample may be carry-over from other donors' samples. DNA of the CDR3: TGTGCCAGCAGCTTAGCCCCTAGCGGGAGGGCGTCAGATACGCAGTATTTT. Its translation is CASSLAPSGRASDTQYF.